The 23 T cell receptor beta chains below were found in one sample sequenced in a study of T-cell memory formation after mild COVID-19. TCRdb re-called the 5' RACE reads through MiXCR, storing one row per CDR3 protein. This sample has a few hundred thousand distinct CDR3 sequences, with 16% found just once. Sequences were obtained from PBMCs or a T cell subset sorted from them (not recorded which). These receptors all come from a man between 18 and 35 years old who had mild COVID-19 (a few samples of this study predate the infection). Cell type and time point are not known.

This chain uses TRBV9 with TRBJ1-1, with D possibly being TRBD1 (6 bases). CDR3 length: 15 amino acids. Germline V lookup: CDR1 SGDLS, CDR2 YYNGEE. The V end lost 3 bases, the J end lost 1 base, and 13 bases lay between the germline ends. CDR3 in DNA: TGTGCCAGCAGCGCCGAGGGACAACCGAACACTGAAGCTTTCTTT. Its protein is CASSAEGQPNTEAFF.

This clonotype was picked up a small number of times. CDR3 in amino acids: CASSFSLGDTQYF. The CDR3 DNA follows: TGTGCCAGCAGCTTCAGTTTAGGGGATACGCAGTATTTT. The J gene is TRBJ2-3, the V gene TRBV7-3; D call uncertain. This CDR3 has 13 amino acids. Trimming left V 3 bases short and J 6 bases short, with 10 bases between. The germline CDR1 and CDR2 sequences are SGHTA and FQGTGA.

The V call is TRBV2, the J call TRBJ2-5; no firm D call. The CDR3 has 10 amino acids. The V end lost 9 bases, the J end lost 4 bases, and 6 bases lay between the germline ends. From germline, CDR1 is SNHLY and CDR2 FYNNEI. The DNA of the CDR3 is TGTGCCAGTGCGAGAGAGACCCAGTACTTC. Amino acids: CASARETQYF. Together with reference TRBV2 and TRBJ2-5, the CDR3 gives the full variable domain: EPEVTQTPSHQVTQMGQEVILRCVPISNHLYFYWYRQILGQKVEFLVSFYNNEISEKSEIFDDQFSVERPDGSNFTLKIRSTKLEDSAMYFCASARETQYFGPGTRLLVL.

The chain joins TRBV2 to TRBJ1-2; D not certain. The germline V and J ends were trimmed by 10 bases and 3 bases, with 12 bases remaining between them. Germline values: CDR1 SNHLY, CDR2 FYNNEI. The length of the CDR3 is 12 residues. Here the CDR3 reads CAIAHQDYGYTF. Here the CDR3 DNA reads TGTGCCATCGCACATCAGGACTATGGCTACACCTTC.

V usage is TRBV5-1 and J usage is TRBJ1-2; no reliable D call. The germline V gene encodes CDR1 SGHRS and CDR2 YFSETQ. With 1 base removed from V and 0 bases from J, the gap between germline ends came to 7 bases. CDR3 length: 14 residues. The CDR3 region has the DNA TGCGCCAGCAGCTTGAGGAATGCTAACTATGGCTACACCTTC. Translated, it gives CASSLRNANYGYTF.

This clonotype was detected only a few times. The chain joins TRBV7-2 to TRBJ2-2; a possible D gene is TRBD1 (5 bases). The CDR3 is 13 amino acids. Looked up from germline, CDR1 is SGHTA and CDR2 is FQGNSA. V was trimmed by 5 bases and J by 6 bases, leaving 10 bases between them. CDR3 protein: CASSPRDAGELFF. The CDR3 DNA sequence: TGTGCCAGCAGCCCCAGGGATGCCGGGGAGCTGTTTTTT.

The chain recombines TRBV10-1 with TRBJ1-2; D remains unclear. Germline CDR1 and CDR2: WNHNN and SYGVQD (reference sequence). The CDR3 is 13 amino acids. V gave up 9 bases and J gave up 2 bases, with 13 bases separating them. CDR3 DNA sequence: TGCGCCAGGAATATCGAGAAGAACTATGGCTACACCTTC. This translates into CARNIEKNYGYTF.

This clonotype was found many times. In DNA form, the CDR3 reads TGCAGTGCTAGAGATCCGGCAGGGCTGGGGCAGTACTTC. Its translation is CSARDPAGLGQYF. This chain joins TRBV20-1 and TRBJ2-7; maybe TRBD1 (5 bases). This CDR3 comprises 13 residues. Germline CDR1 DFQATT, CDR2 SNEGSKA (reference sequence). The V gene lost 0 bases and the J gene lost 9 bases, with 15 bases spanning the gap.

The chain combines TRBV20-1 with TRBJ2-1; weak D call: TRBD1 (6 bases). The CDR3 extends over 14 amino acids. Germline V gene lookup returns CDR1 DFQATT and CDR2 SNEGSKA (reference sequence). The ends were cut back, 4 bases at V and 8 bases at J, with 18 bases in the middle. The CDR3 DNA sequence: TGCAGTGCTACCCCAGGGGCTACCGTGGATGAGCAGTTCTTC. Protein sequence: CSATPGATVDEQFF.

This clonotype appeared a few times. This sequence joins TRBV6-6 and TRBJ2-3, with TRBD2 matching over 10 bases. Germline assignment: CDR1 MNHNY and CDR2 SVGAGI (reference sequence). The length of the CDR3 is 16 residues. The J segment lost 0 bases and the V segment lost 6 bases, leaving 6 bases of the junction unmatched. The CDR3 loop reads CASSRISGGSTDTQYF. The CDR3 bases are TGTGCCAGCAGCCGTATTAGCGGGGGGAGCACAGATACGCAGTATTTT.

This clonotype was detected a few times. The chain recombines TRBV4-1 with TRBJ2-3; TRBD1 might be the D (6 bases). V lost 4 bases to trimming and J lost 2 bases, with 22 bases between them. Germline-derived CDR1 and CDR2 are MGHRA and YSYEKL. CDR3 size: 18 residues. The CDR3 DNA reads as TGCGCCAGCAGCCGAAGACTTTGGACAGACCAAAACACAGATACGCAGTATTTT. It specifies CASSRRLWTDQNTDTQYF.

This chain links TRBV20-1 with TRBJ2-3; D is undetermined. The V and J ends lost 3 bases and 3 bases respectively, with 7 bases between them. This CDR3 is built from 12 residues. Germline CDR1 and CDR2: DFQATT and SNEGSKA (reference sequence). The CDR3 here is CSASMETDTQYF. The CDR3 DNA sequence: TGCAGTGCTAGTATGGAAACAGATACGCAGTATTTT.

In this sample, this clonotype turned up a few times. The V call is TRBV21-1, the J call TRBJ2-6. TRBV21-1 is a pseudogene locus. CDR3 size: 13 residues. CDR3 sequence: CARRVPGANVLTF. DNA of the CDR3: TGTGCCAGGAGGGTACCTGGGGCCAACGTCCTGACTTTC.

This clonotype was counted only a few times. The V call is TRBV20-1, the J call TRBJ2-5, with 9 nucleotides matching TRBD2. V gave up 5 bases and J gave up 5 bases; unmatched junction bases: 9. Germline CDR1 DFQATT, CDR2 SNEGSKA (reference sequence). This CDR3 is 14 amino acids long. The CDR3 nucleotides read TGCAGTGCTCCGGCGGGGGGGAATTCGGAGACCCAGTACTTC. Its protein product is CSAPAGGNSETQYF.

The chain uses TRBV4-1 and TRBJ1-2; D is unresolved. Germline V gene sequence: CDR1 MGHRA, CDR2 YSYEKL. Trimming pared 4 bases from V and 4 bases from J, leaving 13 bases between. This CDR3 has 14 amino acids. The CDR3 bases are TGCGCCAGCAGCCCCGGACGGACTGGCTATGGCTACACCTTC. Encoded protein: CASSPGRTGYGYTF.

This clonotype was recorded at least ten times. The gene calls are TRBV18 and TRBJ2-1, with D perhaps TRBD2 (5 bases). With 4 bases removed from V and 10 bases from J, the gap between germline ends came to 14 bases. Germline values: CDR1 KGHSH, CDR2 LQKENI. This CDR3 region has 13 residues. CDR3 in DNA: TGTGCCAGCTCACGGGCGGACTCAAGGGAGCAGTTCTTC. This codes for CASSRADSREQFF.

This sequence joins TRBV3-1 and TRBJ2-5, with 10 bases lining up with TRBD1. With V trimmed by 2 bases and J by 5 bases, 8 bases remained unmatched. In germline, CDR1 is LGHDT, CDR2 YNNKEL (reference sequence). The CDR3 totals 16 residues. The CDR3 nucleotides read TGTGCCAGCAGCCAATGGGACAGGGGACGAGGGGAGACCCAGTACTTC. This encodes CASSQWDRGRGETQYF.

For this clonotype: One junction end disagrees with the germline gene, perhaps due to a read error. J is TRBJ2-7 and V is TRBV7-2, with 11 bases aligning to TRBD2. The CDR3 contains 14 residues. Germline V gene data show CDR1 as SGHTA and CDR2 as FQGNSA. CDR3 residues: CGSSKGLAAYEQYF. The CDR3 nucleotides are TGTGGCAGCAGCAAGGGACTAGCGGCCTACGAGCAGTACTTC.

This CDR3 is CASSPGTGGDAQPQHF. In DNA, the CDR3 is TGCGCCAGCAGCCCGGGGACGGGCGGGGATGCCCAGCCCCAGCATTTT. The chain uses TRBV5-1 and TRBJ1-5, with D possibly being TRBD1 (5 bases). Per the germline V gene, CDR1 is SGHRS and CDR2 is YFSETQ. V gave up 4 bases and J gave up 7 bases, with 21 bases separating them. The CDR3 covers 16 residues.

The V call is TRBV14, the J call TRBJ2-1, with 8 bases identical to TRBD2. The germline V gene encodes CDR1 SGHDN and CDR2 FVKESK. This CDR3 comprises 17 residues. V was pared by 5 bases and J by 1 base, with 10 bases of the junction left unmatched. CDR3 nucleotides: TGTGCCAGCAGCTCCCTCTCGGGGGGGGCTTCCTACAATGAGCAGTTCTTC. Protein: CASSSLSGGASYNEQFF.

CDR3 bases: TGTGCCAGCAGCTTAAGGACGAGCTCATCGTCAGGTGGCTACACCTTC. Amino acid sequence: CASSLRTSSSSGGYTF. The rearrangement joins TRBV7-9 to TRBJ1-2; D gene unclear. Trimming took off 2 bases at V and 7 bases at J, with 20 bases between the two ends. Germline lookup yields CDR1 SEHNR and CDR2 FQNEAQ (reference sequence). The CDR3 totals 16 residues.

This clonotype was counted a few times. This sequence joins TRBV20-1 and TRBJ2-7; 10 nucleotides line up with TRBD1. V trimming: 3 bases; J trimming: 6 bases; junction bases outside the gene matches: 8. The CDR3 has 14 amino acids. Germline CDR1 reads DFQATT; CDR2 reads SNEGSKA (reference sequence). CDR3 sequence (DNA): TGCAGTGCTAGTCGACAGGGGGCTTTCTCCGAGCAGTACGTC. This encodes CSASRQGAFSEQYV.

The CDR3 spells CASSLELRAYNEQFF. The DNA of the CDR3 is TGCGCCAGCAGCTTAGAGCTCCGGGCCTACAATGAGCAGTTCTTC. V gene TRBV5-1 combines with J gene TRBJ2-1, with D hard to call. Trimming shortened V by 2 bases and J by 2 bases, and 11 bases separated the two germline ends. The length of the CDR3 is 15 residues. Germline loops: CDR1 SGHRS, CDR2 YFSETQ.